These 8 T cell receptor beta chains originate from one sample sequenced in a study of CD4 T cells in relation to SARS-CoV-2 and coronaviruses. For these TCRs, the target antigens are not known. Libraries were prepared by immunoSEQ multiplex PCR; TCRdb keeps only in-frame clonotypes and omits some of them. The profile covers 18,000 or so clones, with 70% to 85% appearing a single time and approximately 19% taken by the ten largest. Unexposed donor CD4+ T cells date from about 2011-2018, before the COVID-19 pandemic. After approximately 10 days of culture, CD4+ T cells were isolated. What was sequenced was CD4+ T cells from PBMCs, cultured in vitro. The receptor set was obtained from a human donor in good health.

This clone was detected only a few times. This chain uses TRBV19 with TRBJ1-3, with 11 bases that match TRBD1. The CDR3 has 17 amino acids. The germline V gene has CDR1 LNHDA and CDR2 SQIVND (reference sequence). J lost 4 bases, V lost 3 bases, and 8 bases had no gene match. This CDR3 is CASSMRTGGSSGNTIYF. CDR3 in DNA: TGTGCCAGTAGTATGAGGACAGGGGGCTCATCCGGAAACACCATATATTTT.

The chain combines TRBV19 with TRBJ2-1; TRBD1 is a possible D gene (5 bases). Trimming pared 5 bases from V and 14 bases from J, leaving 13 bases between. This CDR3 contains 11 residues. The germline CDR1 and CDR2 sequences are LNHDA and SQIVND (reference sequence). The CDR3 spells CASSSSTAEFF. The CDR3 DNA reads TGTGCCAGTAGTTCCTCGACAGCCGAGTTCTTC.

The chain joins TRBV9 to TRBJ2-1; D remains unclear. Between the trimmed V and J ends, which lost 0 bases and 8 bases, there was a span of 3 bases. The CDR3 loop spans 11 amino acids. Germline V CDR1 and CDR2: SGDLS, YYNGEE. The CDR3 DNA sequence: TGTGCCAGCAGCGTAGAGGATGAGCAGTTCTTC. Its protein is CASSVEDEQFF.

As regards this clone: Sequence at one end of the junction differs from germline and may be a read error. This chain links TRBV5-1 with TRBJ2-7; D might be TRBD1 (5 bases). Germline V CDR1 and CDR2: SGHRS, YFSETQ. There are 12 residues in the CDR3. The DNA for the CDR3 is TGCGCCAGCAGCTTGGTCGGCCAGGGCTGGGACTTC. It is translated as CASSLVGQGWDF. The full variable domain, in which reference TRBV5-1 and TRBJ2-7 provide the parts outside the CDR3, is KAGVTQTPRYLIKTRGQQVTLSCSPISGHRSVSWYQQTPGQGLQFLFEYFSETQRNKGNFPGRFSGRQFSNSRSEMNVSTLELGDSALYLCASSLVGQGWDFGPGTRLTVT.

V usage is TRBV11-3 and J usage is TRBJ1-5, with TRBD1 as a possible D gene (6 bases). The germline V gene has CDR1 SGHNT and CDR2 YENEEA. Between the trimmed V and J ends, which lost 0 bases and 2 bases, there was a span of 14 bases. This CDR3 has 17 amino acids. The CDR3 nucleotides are TGTGCCAGCAGCTTAGAAAGGGGGGCGGCGGGCAATCAGCCCCAGCATTTT. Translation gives CASSLERGAAGNQPQHF.

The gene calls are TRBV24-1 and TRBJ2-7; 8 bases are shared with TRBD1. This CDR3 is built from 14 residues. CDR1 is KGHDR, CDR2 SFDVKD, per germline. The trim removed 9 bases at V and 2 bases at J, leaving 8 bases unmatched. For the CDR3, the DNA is TGTGCCACCCAAAGCGCGGACAGGGCCTACGAGCAGTACTTC. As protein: CATQSADRAYEQYF.

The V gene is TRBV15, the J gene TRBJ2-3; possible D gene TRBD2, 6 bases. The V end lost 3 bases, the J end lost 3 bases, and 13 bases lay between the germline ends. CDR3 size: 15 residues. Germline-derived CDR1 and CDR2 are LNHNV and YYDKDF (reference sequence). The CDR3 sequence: CATSRRGGRTDTQYF. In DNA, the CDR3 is TGTGCCACCAGCAGGCGAGGAGGGAGGACAGATACGCAGTATTTT.

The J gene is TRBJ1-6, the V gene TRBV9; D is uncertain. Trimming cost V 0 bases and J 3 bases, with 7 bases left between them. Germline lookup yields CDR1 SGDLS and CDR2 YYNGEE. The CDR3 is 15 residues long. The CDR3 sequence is CASSVDVDYNSPLHF. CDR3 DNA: TGTGCCAGCAGCGTAGATGTGGACTATAATTCACCCCTCCACTTT.